This T cell receptor (beta chain) was documented in a study of blood T cell repertoires in COVID-19. The CDR3 consists of 13 residues. V lost 1 base and J lost 4; bases outside the gene matches: 3. The germline V gene encodes CDR1 SQVTM and CDR2 ANQGSEA. Clones were sequenced by immunoSEQ multiplex PCR, and TCRdb holds only the in-frame ones, with some missing. The sample has roughly 35,000 clones, about 78% seen once. The sequenced material came from peripheral blood. This receptor was identified in a man aged 80 or over with acute or convalescent COVID-19. The gene calls are TRBV29-1 and TRBJ1-2, with TRBD1 matching over 7 bases. The CDR3 reads CSVEGWDSYGYTF. Written as DNA, the CDR3 is TGCAGCGTTGAAGGATGGGACAGCTATGGCTACACCTTC.